The sequence of this T cell receptor beta chain was determined in a study of T cell changes during pregnancy in multiple sclerosis (dated by TCRdb to the late 2010s). Looking at the study overall: The study examined how the T cell repertoire changed over the course of pregnancy in women with multiple sclerosis.

Worth noting for this clone: Its antigen is still unknown. Per-base qualities were not stored, and no clone one base away is much larger.

Library preparation used the immunoSEQ multiplex PCR assay. In its TCRdb copy, this immuneACCESS table keeps in-frame sequences only and misses some clones. Where compared with another copy, unresolved V genes explain less than half of these, and the others have no known cause. The sample has about 71,000 clones on record, over 75% of them singletons. Approximately 5% of the sample is in the top ten clones. Sequencing was performed on CD8+ T cells from peripheral blood mononuclear cells, taken before pregnancy. The sequence came from a female donor with multiple sclerosis, enrolled in a pregnancy study.

The sequence in DNA is TGTGCCAGCAGCTTGCCACTGGCGGGGGGCACCGGGGAGCTGTTTTTT. Its protein product is CASSLPLAGGTGELFF. Recombination joined TRBV7-3 with TRBJ2-2, with TRBD2 identical over 8 junction bases. From its cysteine to its phenylalanine, the CDR3 spans 16 amino acids. Solely the CDR3 DNA is kept, with 48 bases framed from the first base. For this chain, trimming is 3 bases at the V end and 4 bases at the J end, and the number of junction bases without a gene match is 7. Based on the germline V gene, the CDR1 and CDR2 sequences are SGHTA and FQGTGA.